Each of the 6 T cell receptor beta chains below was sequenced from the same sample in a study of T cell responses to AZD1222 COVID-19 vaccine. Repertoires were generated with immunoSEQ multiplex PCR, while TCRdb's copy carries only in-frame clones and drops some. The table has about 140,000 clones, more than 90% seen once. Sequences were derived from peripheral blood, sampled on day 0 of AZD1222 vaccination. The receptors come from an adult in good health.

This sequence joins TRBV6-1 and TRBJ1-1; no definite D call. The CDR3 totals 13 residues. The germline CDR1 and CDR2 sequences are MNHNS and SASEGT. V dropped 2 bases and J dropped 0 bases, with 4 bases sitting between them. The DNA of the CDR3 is TGTGCCAGCAGTGAACACTTGAACACTGAAGCTTTCTTT. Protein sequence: CASSEHLNTEAFF.

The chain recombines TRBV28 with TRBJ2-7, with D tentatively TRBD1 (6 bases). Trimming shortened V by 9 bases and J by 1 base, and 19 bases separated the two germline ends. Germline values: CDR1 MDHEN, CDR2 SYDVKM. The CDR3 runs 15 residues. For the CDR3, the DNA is TGTGCCAGTCTAGTGGGGGCCCGGGGTTCCTACGAGCAGTACTTC. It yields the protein CASLVGARGSYEQYF.

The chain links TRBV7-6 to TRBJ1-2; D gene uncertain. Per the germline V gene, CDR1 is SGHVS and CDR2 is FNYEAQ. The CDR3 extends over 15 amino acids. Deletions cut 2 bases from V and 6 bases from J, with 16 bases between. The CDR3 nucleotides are TGTGCCAGCAGCTTATTGGGAGGCGGGTGGAATGGCTACACCTTC. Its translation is CASSLLGGGWNGYTF.

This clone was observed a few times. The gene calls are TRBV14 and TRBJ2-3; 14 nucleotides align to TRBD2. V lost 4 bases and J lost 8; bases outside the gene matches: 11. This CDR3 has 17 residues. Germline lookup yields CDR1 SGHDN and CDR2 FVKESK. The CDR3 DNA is TGTGCCAGCAGCCCTAGACTAGCGGGAGGGCCCGGTGGTACGCAGTATTTT. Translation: CASSPRLAGGPGGTQYF.

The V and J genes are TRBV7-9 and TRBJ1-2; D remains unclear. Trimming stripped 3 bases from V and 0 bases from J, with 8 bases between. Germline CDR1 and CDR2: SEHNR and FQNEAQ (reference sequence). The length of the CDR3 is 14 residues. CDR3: CASSLSSTNYGYTF. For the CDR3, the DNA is TGTGCCAGCAGCTTGTCCAGTACTAACTATGGCTACACCTTC.

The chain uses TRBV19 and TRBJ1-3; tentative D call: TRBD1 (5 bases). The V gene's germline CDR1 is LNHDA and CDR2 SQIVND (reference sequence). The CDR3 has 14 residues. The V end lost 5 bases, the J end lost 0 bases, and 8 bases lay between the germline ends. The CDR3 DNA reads TGTGCCAGTAGTGCGGACATCTCTGGAAACACCATATATTTT. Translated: CASSADISGNTIYF.